The entry below describes one T cell receptor (beta chain). This clonotype was counted at least ten times. Its antigen remains unidentified. No base qualities exist here, and no much larger clone lies one base off it. This sample stems from a study of glioma-infiltrating T cells (dated by TCRdb to about 2016). With regard to the full study: Sequencing of TCR alpha- and beta-chain repertoires was performed on glioma tissue, on non-neoplastic brain tissue, and on matched peripheral blood mononuclear cells. Three low-grade glioma patients, roughly eight primary glioblastoma patients, and three non-glioma patients who contributed non-neoplastic brain tissue made up the paired cohort. Each tissue-infiltrating repertoire was compared with the same patient's peripheral blood repertoire to measure divergence between tissue and blood T-cell populations. The research as a whole found: Group comparisons rested on small numbers: three non-neoplastic, three low-grade glioma and fewer than 10 glioblastoma patients. VJ-independent divergence between tissue and blood was below expectation in non-neoplastic patients but above expectation in all gliomas, especially low-grade gliomas. Very few CDR3 sequences were found to be shared between tissue and blood, and this scarcity was attributed to high CDR3 diversity and limited sampling.

TCR alpha and beta CDR3 regions were amplified with the iRepertoire nested amplicon-rescue multiplex PCR (arm-PCR) platform from RNA. One-step reverse transcription and amplification used about 90-450 ng of tissue mRNA or PBMC total RNA as input. Following bead purification, Illumina adapters were added through a secondary multiplex PCR, and the libraries were then gel-purified between 200 and 400 bp. Libraries carried internal 6-nucleotide barcodes used for demultiplexing. Libraries were sequenced on an Illumina MiSeq with 2x220 or 2x250 nucleotide paired-end reads. Regarding the original processing steps: Paired reads were merged using FLASH 1.2.11 and were aligned to the GRCh37 human genome using BWA-MEM, after which TRA and TRB reads were extracted. For V and J assignment, an IMGT-derived reference of cassette sequences and CDR3 motifs that included pseudogenes was used. Reads were translated in three frames, and productive CDR3s were defined as those with a C...FGXG motif and no stop codons. Clonotypes were defined as unique combinations of V-J cassette pair and CDR3 amino acid sequence. Reads were filtered by Hamming distance, with the threshold set by the sequence error rate of each sample in mapped regions. Using fastp at Q25 and MiXCR, TCRdb reprocessed the public reads and kept productive beta chains. CDR3 protein duplicates are merged, each entry listing the most common genes and DNA. The V and J calls come from TCRdb's annotation, not from the publication. This sample has about 89,000 distinct CDR3 sequences in its table, and 20% to 25% of those were observed once. The top ten constitute around 7% of the sample.

Sequenced material: glioma tissue, nonneoplastic brain tissue, or PBMCs (not recorded which). The origin of this receptor is a human donor with low-grade glioma or glioblastoma, undergoing nonglioma brain surgery, or in good health (not recorded which).

For the CDR3, the sequence is CSARALNRGQETQYF. The nucleotides read TGCAGTGCTAGAGCTCTCAACAGGGGACAAGAGACCCAGTACTTC. The rearrangement combines TRBV20-1 with TRBJ2-5, with 7 bases in between that match TRBD1. V is pruned by 1 base and J by 2 bases, leaving 7 bases of the junction without a gene match. The CDR3 measures 15 amino acids from cysteine to phenylalanine. Just the 45-base CDR3 DNA is kept, in frame starting at base 1. The germline V gene (reference sequence) yields DFQATT for CDR1 and SNEGSKA for CDR2.